Reported below is one T cell receptor beta chain. Its antigen specificity is not known. One base away there is no much larger clone; base qualities are not given. A distance of 13 bases separates the germline ends of V and J, which lose 9 bases and 4 bases respectively. CDR1 is given as MNHNS and CDR2 as SASEGT, both from the germline V gene. The CDR3, cysteine through phenylalanine, is 13 amino acids long. CDR3 DNA is the only sequence kept; it has 39 bases, read in frame from the first base. The data belong to a study of T cell clones after liver transplantation (dated by TCRdb to about 2019). Background for the entire study: Samples were obtained from ITN030ST, a randomized trial in which withdrawal of immunosuppression was attempted within 2 years of liver transplantation. Donor-reactive T cell clones were identified by TCRbeta sequencing following a pre-transplant mixed lymphocyte reaction and were subsequently tracked in post-transplant blood. As an antigen-independent comparator for the donor-reactive sequences, third party-reactive TCRbeta sequences from pre-transplant MLRs were identified as well. Of the eight recipients, a few were HCV-positive, while the remaining recipients had been transplanted for non-autoimmune, non-viral indications. Until randomization at 12-24 months post-transplant, subjects were given standard immunosuppression, with no induction therapy. Tolerance was defined as complete withdrawal of immunosuppression for at least one year without a rise in liver enzymes beyond twice the upper limit of normal. Blood samples were collected pre-transplant, then pre-randomization ahead of withdrawal, and finally post-randomization once withdrawal had either been completed or failed. The study cohort included 8 liver transplant recipients, of whom 3 were classified as tolerant and 5 as non-tolerant. The investigation overall reported the following: A significant post-transplant decrease in circulating donor-reactive CD4 TCRbeta sequences was observed in 5 of 8 subjects, irrespective of tolerance or HCV status. When repertoire turnover was taken into account, detection of donor-reactive sequences was significantly reduced in 7 of 8 subjects for CD4 and in 8 of 8 subjects for CD8. The conclusions were considered preliminary, being limited by small, heterogeneous patient numbers and non-standardized post-transplant time points. Low numbers of available donor cells limited the measurable donor-reactive repertoire in two subjects. Donor-reactive sequences decreased more than third party-reactive sequences, which suggests partial antigen-specific deletion that was not related to withdrawal success. Because allograft tissue specimens were not available, migration of donor-reactive T cells into the graft, rather than deletion, may have occurred.

Sample time point, as interpreted from the label and publication: pre-transplant. Unstimulated PBMCs, after thawing, were stained for CD3, CD4 and CD8 and then FACS-sorted into CD3+CD4+ and CD3+CD8+ populations. Randomization to immunosuppression withdrawal applied to every one of the 8 studied subjects. The Qiagen DNeasy Blood and Tissue Kit was used to isolate genomic DNA. Using immunoSEQ, frozen genomic DNA was subjected to high-throughput TCRbeta CDR3 sequencing, a process that included PCR amplification, mapping, bias correction and internal controls. From the authors' description of their analysis: Productive rearrangements were kept, and unique TCRbeta sequences were defined by CDR3 nucleotide sequence plus V and J gene. For classification of a sequence as donor-reactive, at least 5-fold expansion in CFSE-low cells relative to unstimulated pre-transplant cells and a frequency of at least 0.01% were required. Per-subject minimum frequency thresholds, based on the lowest-template unstimulated sample, ensured at least 90% detection power. Repertoire turnover was measured by Jensen-Shannon divergence between the top 1000 TCRbeta sequences post- and pre-transplant. Changes in detection of donor-reactive sequences were tested with two-sided Fisher's exact tests. Sourced from immuneACCESS, this table was stored by TCRdb with only in-frame sequences that have V and J called. A share of the clones is absent; for the studies checked, an unresolved V gene accounts for under half, and the remainder has no known explanation. For V, J and clone size, that table is used; D and trimming come from the DNA. The sample data list around 100,000 clones, and around 83% of these were observed just once. The top ten constitute approximately 0.93% of the sample.

The material sequenced was CD4+ T cells from blood, taken before liver transplant. The TCR comes from a human donor who received a liver transplant. The sequence is built from TRBV6-1 and TRBJ2-1; a weak D assignment points to TRBD1 (6 bases agree). The encoded CDR3 is CASLVGAYNEQFF. The sequence in DNA is TGTGCCAGTTTGGTGGGGGCATACAATGAGCAGTTCTTC.